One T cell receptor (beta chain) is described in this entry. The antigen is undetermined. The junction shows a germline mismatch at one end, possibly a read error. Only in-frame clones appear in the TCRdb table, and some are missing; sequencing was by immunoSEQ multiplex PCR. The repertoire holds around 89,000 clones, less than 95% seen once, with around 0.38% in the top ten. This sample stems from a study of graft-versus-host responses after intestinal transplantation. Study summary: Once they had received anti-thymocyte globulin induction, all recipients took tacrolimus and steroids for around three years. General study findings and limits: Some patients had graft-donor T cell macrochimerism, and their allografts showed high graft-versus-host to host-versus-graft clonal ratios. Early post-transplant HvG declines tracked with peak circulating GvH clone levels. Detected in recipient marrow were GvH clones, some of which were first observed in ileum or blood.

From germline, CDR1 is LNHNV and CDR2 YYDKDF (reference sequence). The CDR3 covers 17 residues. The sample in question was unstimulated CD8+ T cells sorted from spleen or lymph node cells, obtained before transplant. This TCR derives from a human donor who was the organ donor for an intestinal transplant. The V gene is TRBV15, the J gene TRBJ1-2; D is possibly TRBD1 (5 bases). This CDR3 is CAASRDRAGMAFYGYTF. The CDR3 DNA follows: TGTGCCGCCAGCAGAGATAGGGCAGGGATGGCGTTCTATGGCTACACCTTC.